This record concerns one T cell receptor beta chain sequence. This clone has just one count. Its antigen is currently not known. No base qualities exist here, and no much larger clone lies one base off it. Using the deep immunoSEQ assay, TCR CDR3 regions were amplified from genomic DNA by multiplex PCR. For each cell subset, the extracted genomic DNA was distributed evenly across all wells of several immunoSEQ 96-well plates, and each plate served as one replicate. For sorted subsets, approximately 200 ng of genomic DNA, equivalent to roughly 30,000 T cell genomes, went into each replicate PCR. The purified libraries were quantified using a Qubit 3.0 fluorometer, sized with a Bioanalyzer 2100, and then quantified again using the KAPA Library Quantification kit. Every immunoSEQ 96-well plate was sequenced on a dedicated single-read 150-cycle Illumina NextSeq 550 flow cell. On the authors' methods: Because the immunoSEQ output included only junctional sequences and no quality scores, the filtering could not be the same as the filtering used for full-length reads. To assign V/J genes and CDR3, sequences were annotated using PyIR, a Python wrapper for IgBLAST v1.9, with IMGT germline references. Reads were removed for weak V/J assignments (E-value above 1e-6), missing CDR3, stop codons, out-of-frame junctions, or ambiguous translated residues. V3J clonotypes were defined as sequences sharing an identical inferred V gene, J gene, and CDR3 amino acid sequence. To compute the percentage overlap between repertoires, the number of shared unique clonotypes was divided by the size of the smaller repertoire. Richness of each repertoire was evaluated using RTK rarefaction, the Chao1 estimator, and Recon v2.1 estimates of unobserved clonotypes. For all TCRbeta clonotypes obtained by the gDNA method from a handful of donors, generation probabilities were computed with OLGA. This immuneACCESS table, as held by TCRdb, lists in-frame sequences with V and J called but not all clones. Of the missing ones, under half trace to an unresolved V gene in checked studies; the others have no known cause. The D gene and trimming were derived from the DNA, and the V and J assignments and clone size from that table. The sample table contains millions of clones; only one count was recorded for 80% to 95% of them. The biggest ten clones account for 0.39% of the sample.

These data belong to a study of shared clonotypes between healthy human individuals (dated by TCRdb to between 2020 and 2021). About the study as a whole: The cohort comprised two women and a few men aged 18 to 49 years. Per donor, three plates each were used for CD4 naive and CD4 memory, two for CD8 naive, and one for CD8 memory. Blood TCR repertoires of about five healthy adults were deeply sequenced to estimate repertoire size and the extent of clonotype sharing between individuals. To increase sequencing depth and limit assay-specific biases, TCR repertoire library preparation and sequencing were carried out by different laboratories using diverse techniques. Between about 0.94 and 8.9 billion PBMCs per donor were obtained by leukapheresis.

Trimming costs V 6 bases and J 0 bases, and their ends lie 11 bases apart. The CDR3 holds 15 amino acids from the cysteine to the phenylalanine. Kept here is only the CDR3 DNA, which spans 45 bases and is read in frame from base 1. CDR1 LNHDA and CDR2 SQIVND were looked up in the germline V gene (reference sequence). The donors were healthy, HIV-negative adults with no recently reported acute infections or vaccinations. Every donor was a Caucasian adult living in Nashville, Tennessee, USA. Magnetic negative selection was used to enrich CD4+ T cells, after which naive cells were positively selected on CD45RA and the negative fraction became the memory subset. Blood was obtained by leukapheresis, after which PBMCs were separated by Ficoll-Histopaque density gradient centrifugation and cryopreserved in liquid nitrogen vapor phase. Analytical flow cytometry was used to check the purity and quantity of every magnetically sorted T cell population. Genomic DNA was isolated from every sorted fraction and measured by UV absorbance on a Nanodrop 2000c.

Here is what the overall study found, with its caveats: Pairwise subsampling led to the expectation that sequencing depth would affect the degree of clonotype sharing among donors. Even with the large sequencing depth, rarefaction of the sorted-subset datasets indicated that sequencing was incomplete. Higher generation probabilities were observed for clonotypes shared by all four sorted-subset donors than for non-shared clonotypes. Larger estimated clonotype richness was generally found for naive subsets than for memory subsets. Sampling was limited to blood, and TCR repertoires in tissue likely differ from TCR repertoires in blood. Because the study included only a small number of donors, the genetic and exposure-history diversity represented was limited. Sharing across four donors was observed for roughly 5.4% of naive CD4, 3% to 4% of naive CD8, about 2.3% of memory CD4, and around 0.4% of memory CD8 clonotypes.

The sequenced sample was naive CD4+ T cells from PBMCs. Explained via the paper, the cell subset or site label denotes: CD45RA+ positively selected. The clonotype was recovered from a man aged 18 to 35 in good health. Some clones in this sample may be carry-over from other donors' samples. The rearrangement combines TRBV19 with TRBJ2-2; the D gene cannot be named for sure. The CDR3 corresponds to CASSNRAANTGELFF. The DNA reads as follows: TGTGCCAGTAGCAATCGAGCAGCGAACACCGGGGAGCTGTTTTTT.